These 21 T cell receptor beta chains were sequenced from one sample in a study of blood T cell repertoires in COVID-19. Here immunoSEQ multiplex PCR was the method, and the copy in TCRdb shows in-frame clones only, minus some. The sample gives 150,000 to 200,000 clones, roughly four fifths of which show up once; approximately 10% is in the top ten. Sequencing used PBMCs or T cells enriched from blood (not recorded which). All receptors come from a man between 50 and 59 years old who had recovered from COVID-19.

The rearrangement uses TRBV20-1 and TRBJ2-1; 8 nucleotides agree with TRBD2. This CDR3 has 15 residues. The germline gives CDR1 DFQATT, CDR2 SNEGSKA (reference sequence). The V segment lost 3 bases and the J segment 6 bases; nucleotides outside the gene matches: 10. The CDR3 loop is CSASRRGGLLNEQFF. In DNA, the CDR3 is TGCAGTGCTAGTCGCCGGGGGGGCCTTCTCAATGAGCAGTTCTTC.

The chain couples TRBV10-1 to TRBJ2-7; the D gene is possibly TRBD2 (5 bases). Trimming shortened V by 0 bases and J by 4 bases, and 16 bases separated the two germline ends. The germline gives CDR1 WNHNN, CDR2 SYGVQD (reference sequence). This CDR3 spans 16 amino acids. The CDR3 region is CASSESAVQRGYEQYF. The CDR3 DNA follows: TGCGCCAGCAGTGAGTCGGCGGTGCAGCGCGGGTACGAGCAGTACTTC.

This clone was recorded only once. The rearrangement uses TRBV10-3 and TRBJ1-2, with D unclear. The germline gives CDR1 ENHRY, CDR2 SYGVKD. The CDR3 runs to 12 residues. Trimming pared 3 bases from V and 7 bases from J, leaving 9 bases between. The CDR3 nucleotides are TGTGCCATCAGTGACGAGGCGGCTGGCTACACCTTC. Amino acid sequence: CAISDEAAGYTF.

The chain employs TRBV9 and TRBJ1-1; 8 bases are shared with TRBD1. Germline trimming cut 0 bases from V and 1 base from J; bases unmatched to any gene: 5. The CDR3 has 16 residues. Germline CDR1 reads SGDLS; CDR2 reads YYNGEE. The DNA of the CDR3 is TGTGCCAGCAGCGTAGGGGCAGGGGGCGCGAACACTGAAGCTTTCTTT. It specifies CASSVGAGGANTEAFF. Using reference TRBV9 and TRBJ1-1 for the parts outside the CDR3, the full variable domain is DSGVTQTPKHLITATGQRVTLRCSPRSGDLSVYWYQQSLDQGLQFLIQYYNGEERAKGNILERFSAQQFPDLHSELNLSSLELGDSALYFCASSVGAGGANTEAFFGQGTRLTVV.

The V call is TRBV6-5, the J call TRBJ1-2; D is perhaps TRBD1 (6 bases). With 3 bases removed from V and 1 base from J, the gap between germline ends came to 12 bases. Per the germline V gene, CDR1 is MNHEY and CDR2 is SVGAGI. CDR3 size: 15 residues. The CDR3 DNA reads TGTGCCAGCAGTTATGAGACAGGCCTTAACTATGGCTACACCTTC. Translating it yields CASSYETGLNYGYTF.

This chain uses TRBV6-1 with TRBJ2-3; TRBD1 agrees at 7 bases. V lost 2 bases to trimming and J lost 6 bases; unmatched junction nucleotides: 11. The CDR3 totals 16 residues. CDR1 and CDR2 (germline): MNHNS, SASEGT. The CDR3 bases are TGTGCCAGCAGTGAATTTTGGAGACAGGGTCGGGATACGCAGTATTTT. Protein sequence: CASSEFWRQGRDTQYF.

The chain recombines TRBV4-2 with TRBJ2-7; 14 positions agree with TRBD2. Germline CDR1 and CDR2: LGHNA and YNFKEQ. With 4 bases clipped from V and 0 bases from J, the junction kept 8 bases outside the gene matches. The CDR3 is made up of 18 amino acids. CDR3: CASSPRTSGRTFSYEQYF. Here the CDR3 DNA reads TGTGCCAGCAGCCCTCGGACTAGCGGGAGGACCTTCTCCTACGAGCAGTACTTC.

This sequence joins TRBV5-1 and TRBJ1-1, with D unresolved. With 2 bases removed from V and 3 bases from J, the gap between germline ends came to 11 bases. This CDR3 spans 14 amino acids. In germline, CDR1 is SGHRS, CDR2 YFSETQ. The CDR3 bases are TGCGCCAGCAGCTTCGAGCTATTGGACACTGAAGCTTTCTTT. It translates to CASSFELLDTEAFF.

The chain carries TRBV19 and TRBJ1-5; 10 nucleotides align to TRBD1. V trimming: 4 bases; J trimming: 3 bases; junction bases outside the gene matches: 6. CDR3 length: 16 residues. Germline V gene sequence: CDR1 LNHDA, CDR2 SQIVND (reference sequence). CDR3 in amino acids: CASSTSGQGINQPQHF. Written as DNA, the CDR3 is TGTGCCAGTAGTACCTCGGGACAGGGGATCAATCAGCCCCAGCATTTT.

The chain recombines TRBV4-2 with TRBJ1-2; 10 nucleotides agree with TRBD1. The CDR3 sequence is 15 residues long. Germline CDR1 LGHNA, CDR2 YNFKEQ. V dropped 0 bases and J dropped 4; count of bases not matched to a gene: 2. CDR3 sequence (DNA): TGTGCCAGCAGCCAAGAGCGGACAGGGGGCTATGGCTACACCTTC. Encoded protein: CASSQERTGGYGYTF.

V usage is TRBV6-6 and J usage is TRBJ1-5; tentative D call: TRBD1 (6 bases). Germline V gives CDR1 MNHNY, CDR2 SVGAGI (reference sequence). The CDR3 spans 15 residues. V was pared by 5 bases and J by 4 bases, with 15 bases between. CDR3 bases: TGTGCCAGCAGTGGGACCGGGACACCTAATCAGCCCCAGCATTTT. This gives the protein CASSGTGTPNQPQHF.

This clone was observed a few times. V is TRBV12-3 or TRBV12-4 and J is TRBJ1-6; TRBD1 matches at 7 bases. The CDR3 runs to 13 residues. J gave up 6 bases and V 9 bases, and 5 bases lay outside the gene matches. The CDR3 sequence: CASKGQPNSPLHF. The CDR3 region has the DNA TGTGCCAGTAAGGGACAGCCTAATTCACCCCTCCACTTT.

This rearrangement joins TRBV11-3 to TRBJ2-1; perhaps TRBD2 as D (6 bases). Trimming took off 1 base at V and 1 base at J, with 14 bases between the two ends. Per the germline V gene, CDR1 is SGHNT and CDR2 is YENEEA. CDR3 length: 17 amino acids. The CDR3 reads CASSLAGAGLSYNEQFF. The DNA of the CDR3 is TGTGCCAGCAGCTTAGCGGGAGCGGGCCTTTCCTACAATGAGCAGTTCTTC. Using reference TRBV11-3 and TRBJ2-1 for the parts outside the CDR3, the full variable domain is EAGVVQSPRYKIIEKKQPVAFWCNPISGHNTLYWYLQNLGQGPELLIRYENEEAVDDSQLPKDRFSAERLKGVDSTLKIQPAELGDSAVYLCASSLAGAGLSYNEQFFGPGTRLTVL.

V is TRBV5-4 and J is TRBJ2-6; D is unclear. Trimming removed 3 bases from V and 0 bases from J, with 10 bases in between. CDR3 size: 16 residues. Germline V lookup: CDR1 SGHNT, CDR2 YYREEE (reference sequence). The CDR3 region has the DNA TGTGCCAGCAGCTCCGATGGAGCCTCTGGGGCCAACGTCCTGACTTTC. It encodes CASSSDGASGANVLTF.

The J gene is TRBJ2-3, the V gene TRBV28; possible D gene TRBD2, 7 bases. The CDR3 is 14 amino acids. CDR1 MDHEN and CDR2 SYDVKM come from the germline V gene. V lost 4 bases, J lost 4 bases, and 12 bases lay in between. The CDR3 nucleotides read TGTGCCAGCAGTTGGGGGGGCGCGGCAGATACGCAGTATTTT. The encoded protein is CASSWGGAADTQYF.

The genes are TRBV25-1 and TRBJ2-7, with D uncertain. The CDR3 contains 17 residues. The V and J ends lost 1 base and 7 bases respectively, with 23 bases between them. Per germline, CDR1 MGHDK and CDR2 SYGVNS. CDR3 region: CASSESLGGLATLEQYF. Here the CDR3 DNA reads TGTGCCAGCAGTGAATCGCTAGGTGGATTGGCCACTTTAGAGCAGTACTTC.

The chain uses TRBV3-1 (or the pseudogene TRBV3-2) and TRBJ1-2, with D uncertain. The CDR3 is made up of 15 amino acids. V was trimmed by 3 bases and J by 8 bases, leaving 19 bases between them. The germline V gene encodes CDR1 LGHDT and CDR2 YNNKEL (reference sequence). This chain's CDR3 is CASSHPPPQFRGYTF. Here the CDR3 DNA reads TGTGCCAGCAGCCACCCCCCCCCACAGTTCCGGGGCTACACCTTC.

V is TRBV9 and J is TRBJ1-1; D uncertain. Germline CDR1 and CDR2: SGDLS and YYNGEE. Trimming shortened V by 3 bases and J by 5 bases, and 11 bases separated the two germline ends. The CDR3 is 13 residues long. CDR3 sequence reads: CASSAVDRTEAFF. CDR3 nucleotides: TGTGCCAGCAGCGCGGTTGATAGAACTGAAGCTTTCTTT.

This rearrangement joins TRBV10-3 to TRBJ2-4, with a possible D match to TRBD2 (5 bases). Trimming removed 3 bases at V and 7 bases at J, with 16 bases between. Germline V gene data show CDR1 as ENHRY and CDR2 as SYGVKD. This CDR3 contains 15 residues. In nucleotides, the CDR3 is TGTGCCATCAGTGAAGATGGTCTCTCGGGGAACATTCAGTACTTC. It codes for CAISEDGLSGNIQYF.

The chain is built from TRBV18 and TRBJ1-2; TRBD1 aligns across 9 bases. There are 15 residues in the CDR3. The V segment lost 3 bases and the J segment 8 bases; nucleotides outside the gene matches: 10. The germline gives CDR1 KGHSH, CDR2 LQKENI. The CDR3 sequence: CASSPKQGAPGGYTF. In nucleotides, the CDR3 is TGTGCCAGCTCACCCAAACAGGGGGCGCCTGGCGGCTACACCTTC.

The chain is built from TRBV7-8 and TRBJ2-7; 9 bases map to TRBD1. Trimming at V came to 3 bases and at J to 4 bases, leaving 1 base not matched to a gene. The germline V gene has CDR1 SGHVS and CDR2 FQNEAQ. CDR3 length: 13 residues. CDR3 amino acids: CASSFDRGYEQYF. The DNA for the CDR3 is TGTGCCAGCAGCTTCGACAGGGGGTACGAGCAGTACTTC.